This TCR beta chain is drawn from a study of T-cell memory formation after mild COVID-19. Study observations and caveats: Prior to infection, memory already included some responding clones, suggesting cross-reactive memory joined.

TCR alpha and TCR beta cDNA libraries with sample barcodes and UMIs came from 5'RACE using constant-segment primers. TCRdb re-called the 5' RACE reads through MiXCR, storing one row per CDR3 protein. The sample records more than 300,000 distinct CDR3 sequences, around 13% being singletons. A word on this clonotype: Its antigen is unidentified.

The CDR3 length is 14 residues. The ends lost 1 base at V and 12 bases at J; junction bases unmatched: 6. Sequencing was carried out using PBMCs or a T cell subset sorted from them (not recorded which). The TCR originated in a man between 18 and 35 years old who had mild COVID-19 (a few samples of this study predate the infection). Cell type and time point are not known. The chain couples TRBV12-3 or TRBV12-4 to TRBJ2-1; 10 bases are shared with TRBD2. CDR3 sequence reads: CASSLGGASGGQFF. CDR3 in DNA: TGTGCCAGCAGTTTAGGGGGAGCTAGCGGGGGGCAGTTCTTC.